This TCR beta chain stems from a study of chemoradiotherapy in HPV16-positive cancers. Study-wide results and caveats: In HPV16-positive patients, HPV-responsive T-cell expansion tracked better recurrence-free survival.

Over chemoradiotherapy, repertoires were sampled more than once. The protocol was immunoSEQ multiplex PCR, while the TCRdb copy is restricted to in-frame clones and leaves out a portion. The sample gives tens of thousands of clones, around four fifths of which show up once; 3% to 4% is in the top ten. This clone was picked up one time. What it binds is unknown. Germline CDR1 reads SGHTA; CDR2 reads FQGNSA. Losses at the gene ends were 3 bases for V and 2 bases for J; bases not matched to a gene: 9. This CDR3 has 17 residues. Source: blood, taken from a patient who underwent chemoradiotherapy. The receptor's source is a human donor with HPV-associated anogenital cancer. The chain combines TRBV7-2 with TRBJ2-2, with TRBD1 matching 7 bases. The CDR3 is CASSFSSGTANTGELFF. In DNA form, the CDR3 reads TGTGCCAGCAGCTTCAGTTCCGGGACAGCTAACACCGGGGAGCTGTTTTTT.